This section outlines one T cell receptor (beta chain) sequence together with its context. Its antigen is currently not known. Base qualities are not provided; no much larger clone lies one nucleotide away. The protocol used for the library was the immunoSEQ multiplex PCR assay. For most patients, genomic DNA was isolated with the Qiagen DNeasy Blood and Tissue Kit and shipped frozen to Adaptive Biotechnologies for TCR sequencing. For most patients, genomic DNA was subjected to high-throughput TCR-beta CDR3 sequencing by Adaptive Biotechnologies. The paper's processing steps were these. TCR sequencing data were retrieved from Adaptive's ImmunoSEQ software for roughly 20 patients, whereas three other patients were processed with MiXCR and VDJtools. To correct CD4 versus CD8 sorting errors, sequences present in both subsets at a frequency ratio below 5:1 were removed. Because the origin of CDR3 nucleotide sequences shared between donor and recipient could not be assigned, those sequences were removed. Alloreactive clones required at least 2-fold expansion over unstimulated cells and minimum CFSE-low frequency of 0.002% (template counts) or 0.001% (read counts). Clones were considered mappable if detected in sequenced pre-transplant spleen, lymph node, or MLR CFSE-low populations of the donor or recipient. Cumulative frequency of alloreactive clones was calculated as a percentage of all sequences weighted by copy number. In its TCRdb copy, this immuneACCESS table keeps in-frame sequences only and misses some clones. Where compared with another copy, unresolved V genes explain less than half of these, and the others have no known cause. V, J and clone size are those of that table, while D and trimming were read from the DNA. In this sample the table shows tens of thousands of clones, around 90% of which occur a single time. The top ten constitute more than 2% of the sample.

The data originate from a study of graft-versus-host responses after intestinal transplantation (dated by TCRdb to the early 2020s). With regard to the full study: Multivisceral, liver-intestinal, or isolated intestinal transplants were received by the recipients. Instead of going to the commercial service, samples from three later patients were sequenced in-house on an Illumina MiSeq and processed with MiXCR. Donor T cell macrochimerism was defined as a peak of at least 4% donor T cells among recipient peripheral blood mononuclear cells. All recipients received anti-thymocyte globulin induction followed by maintenance tacrolimus and steroids for 3 to 4 years. A cohort of under 30 intestinal transplant recipients, including one retransplant, was enrolled, and a few patients lacking pretransplant specimens were excluded. After intestinal transplantation, graft-versus-host and host-versus-graft alloreactive T cell clones in the graft, circulation and bone marrow were tracked using bulk TCR-beta CDR3 sequencing. To identify alloreactive clones, pre-transplant mixed lymphocyte reaction products were sequenced and then compared with unstimulated pre-transplant donor and recipient T cells.

CDR1 and CDR2 are drawn from the germline V gene: SGHTA, FQGNSA. The CDR3 runs 15 residues from the cysteine to the phenylalanine. The only DNA kept is the CDR3, 45 bases in frame from the first base. Trimming accounts for 1 base at V and 4 bases at J, while the number of junction bases matched to no gene is 5. Overall results and qualifications from the work: Early after transplant, peak levels of circulating GvH clones were associated with declines in HvG clones. Patients with donor T cell macrochimerism had high GvH to HvG T cell clonal ratios in their allografts. GvH clones were detected in recipient bone marrow, and some appeared earlier in ileal mucosa or blood, consistent with an intestinal mucosal origin. Conclusions were limited by the relatively low number and heterogeneity of intestinal transplant patients.

The time point label corresponds to: cells obtained before transplantation from donor or recipient. CD3+CD4+ and CD3+CD8+ populations were FACS-sorted from unstimulated pre-transplant donor and recipient cells taken from spleen or lymph nodes. The chain joins TRBV7-2 to TRBJ2-3; 7 middle bases align to TRBD1. The sample consisted of unstimulated CD4+ T cells sorted from spleen or lymph node cells, taken before transplant. The sequence derives from a human donor who was the organ donor for an intestinal transplant. The sequenced DNA: TGTGCCAGCAGCTTAGTAGGGGGCGGAGCAGATACGCAGTATTTT. This translates into CASSLVGGGADTQYF.